This TCR beta chain originates from a study of T cell responses to AZD1222 COVID-19 vaccine. The CDR3 totals 15 residues. Trimming left V 1 base short and J 4 bases short, with 10 bases between. Germline lookup yields CDR1 LGHNA and CDR2 YSLEER. The protocol was immunoSEQ multiplex PCR, while the TCRdb copy is restricted to in-frame clones and leaves out a portion. The sample has 180,000 or so clones, 70% to 90% seen once. This clone was seen a handful of times. The TCR was taken from an adult who received the MenACWY meningococcal vaccine as a control. The chain uses TRBV4-3 and TRBJ2-2, with D tentatively TRBD1 or TRBD2 (5 bases each). This specimen was peripheral blood, taken 28 days after the second dose of the MenACWY control vaccine. In DNA form, the CDR3 reads TGCGCCAGCAGCCAAGGGTTGGGGACCACCGGGGAGCTGTTTTTT. Protein product: CASSQGLGTTGELFF.